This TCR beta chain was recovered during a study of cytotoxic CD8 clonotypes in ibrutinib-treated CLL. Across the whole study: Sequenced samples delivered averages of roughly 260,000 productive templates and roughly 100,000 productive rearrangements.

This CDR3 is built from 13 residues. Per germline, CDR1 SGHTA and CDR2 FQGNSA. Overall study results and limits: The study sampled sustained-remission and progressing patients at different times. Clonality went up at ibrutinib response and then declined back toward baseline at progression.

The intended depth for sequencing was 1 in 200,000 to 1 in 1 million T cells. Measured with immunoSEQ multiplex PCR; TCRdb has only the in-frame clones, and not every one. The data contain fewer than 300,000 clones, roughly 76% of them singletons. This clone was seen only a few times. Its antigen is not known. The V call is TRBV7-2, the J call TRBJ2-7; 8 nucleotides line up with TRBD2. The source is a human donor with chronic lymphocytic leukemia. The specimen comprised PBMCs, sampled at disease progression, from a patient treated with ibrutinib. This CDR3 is CASAGGRPYEQYF. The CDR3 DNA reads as TGTGCGTCGGCGGGAGGTAGACCCTACGAGCAGTACTTC.